These 21 T cell receptor beta chains were all obtained from the same sample, sequenced in a study of T cell responses to AZD1222 COVID-19 vaccine. The table came from immunoSEQ multiplex PCR; TCRdb's copy has only in-frame clones and leaves some out. Of about 82,000 clones in the sample, roughly 90% are singletons; the top ten hold about 5.2%. The source was peripheral blood, collected on day 0 of AZD1222 vaccination. The origin of the receptors is an adult in good health.

This chain links TRBV18 with TRBJ2-2; 11 bases line up with TRBD1. The CDR3 totals 18 residues. The V and J ends lost 1 base and 7 bases, in that order; junction bases with no gene match: 11. Germline V gene data show CDR1 as KGHSH and CDR2 as LQKENI. CDR3 DNA: TGTGCCAGCTCACCACTTGGACAGGGGGCAACGGTCCACGGGGAGCTGTTTTTT. Protein sequence: CASSPLGQGATVHGELFF.

This clone has a handful of counts. V and J are TRBV7-2 and TRBJ2-4; 8 bases are a match to TRBD1. The CDR3 runs 15 residues. Germline-derived CDR1 and CDR2 are SGHTA and FQGNSA. The ends lost 1 base at V and 5 bases at J; junction bases unmatched: 4. For the CDR3, the DNA is TGTGCCAGCAGCTTAGGCAGGGGGCTTCAAAACATTCAGTACTTC. This gives the protein CASSLGRGLQNIQYF. Full variable domain (missing parts from reference TRBV7-2 and TRBJ2-4): GAGVSQSPSNKVTEKGKDVELRCDPISGHTALYWYRQSLGQGLEFLIYFQGNSAPDKSGLPSDRFSAERTGGSVSTLTIQRTQQEDSAVYLCASSLGRGLQNIQYFGAGTRLSVL.

A single count supports this clone. This sequence joins TRBV10-3 and TRBJ2-7; TRBD1 matches 9 bases. J gave up 5 bases and V 10 bases, and 12 bases lay outside the gene matches. The CDR3 covers 14 residues. Germline V gives CDR1 ENHRY, CDR2 SYGVKD. In DNA, the CDR3 is TGTGCCACCCGCGGGCGGGACAGGGCCGACGAGCAGTACTTC. This gives the protein CATRGRDRADEQYF.

The V and J genes are TRBV29-1 and TRBJ2-7; a weak D match, TRBD2 (6 bases). Germline V CDR1 and CDR2: SQVTM, ANQGSEA. The CDR3 covers 12 residues. V lost 4 bases and J lost 5, with 12 bases in between. In DNA form, the CDR3 reads TGCAGCGTTGTGGAGGGTAAGAACGAGCAGTACTTC. Protein product: CSVVEGKNEQYF.

The chain uses TRBV19 and TRBJ2-7; D is perhaps TRBD1 (6 bases). The CDR3 is 14 amino acids. Germline V lookup: CDR1 LNHDA, CDR2 SQIVND (reference sequence). V was shortened by 5 bases and J by 5 bases, with 16 bases between the two germline ends. CDR3 bases: TGTGCCAGTAGTCCTATCGGGACACTTCACGAGCAGTACTTC. Its protein is CASSPIGTLHEQYF.

The chain has TRBV12-5 and TRBJ1-2; weak D call: TRBD1 (6 bases). This CDR3 has 15 residues. Germline lookup yields CDR1 LGHNT and CDR2 FRNRAP. V was clipped by 6 bases and J by 2 bases, with 16 bases between them. CDR3 sequence: CASGLTGQINYGYTF. The CDR3 DNA sequence: TGTGCTAGTGGCCTGACCGGACAGATCAACTATGGCTACACCTTC.

The J gene is TRBJ2-7, the V gene TRBV5-1; D unresolved. Germline CDR1 reads SGHRS; CDR2 reads YFSETQ. This CDR3 has 14 amino acids. The V and J ends lost 1 base and 1 base respectively, with 9 bases between them. CDR3 residues: CASSLIAPSYEQYF. The CDR3 DNA follows: TGCGCCAGCAGCTTGATAGCCCCTTCCTACGAGCAGTACTTC.

In its sample, this clone was seen once. This chain links TRBV14 with TRBJ2-7, with 8 positions matching TRBD1. The CDR3 sequence is 15 residues long. Germline CDR1 reads SGHDN; CDR2 reads FVKESK. With V trimmed by 4 bases and J by 3 bases, 8 bases remained unmatched. The CDR3 nucleotides are TGTGCCAGCAGCCGAGCCGGGACAGGTGTCTACGAGCAGTACTTC. It translates to CASSRAGTGVYEQYF.

The chain carries TRBV28 and TRBJ2-6; perhaps TRBD1 as D (6 bases). Germline V gene sequence: CDR1 MDHEN, CDR2 SYDVKM. V lost 6 bases to trimming and J lost 5 bases, with 14 bases between them. The CDR3 runs 15 residues. DNA of the CDR3: TGTGCCAGCAGCTCCTCCAGGGGAAGGGCCAACGTCCTGACTTTC. It yields the protein CASSSSRGRANVLTF.

V usage is TRBV28 and J usage is TRBJ2-5, with D possibly being TRBD1 or TRBD2 (6 bases each). The germline V gene encodes CDR1 MDHEN and CDR2 SYDVKM. V lost 5 bases and J 5 bases, leaving 15 bases between the germline ends. This CDR3 region has 14 residues. As DNA, the CDR3 is TGTGCCAGCAGTCTCCCCGGGGGCGTGGAGACCCAGTACTTC. Residues: CASSLPGGVETQYF.

Concerning this clone: In the same sample, other DNA sequences code for this CDR3. This rearrangement joins TRBV7-6 to TRBJ1-1, with D uncertain. The germline V gene has CDR1 SGHVS and CDR2 FNYEAQ. V lost 1 base to trimming and J lost 1 base, with 4 bases between them. The CDR3 has 13 amino acids. CDR3 nucleotide sequence: TGTGCCAGCAGCTTAGAGCAGAACACTGAAGCTTTCTTT. The encoded protein is CASSLEQNTEAFF.

The V call is TRBV5-1, the J call TRBJ1-3, with 9 bases aligning to TRBD1. CDR1 is SGHRS and CDR2 is YFSETQ in the germline V gene. The CDR3 extends over 15 amino acids. V shed 4 bases, J shed 2 bases, and the junction held 4 bases outside the gene matches. CDR3 DNA sequence: TGCGCCAGCAGCAGAAGACAGGGGGCTGGAAACACCATATATTTT. Translation gives CASSRRQGAGNTIYF.

This clone has a handful of counts. The V and J genes are TRBV28 and TRBJ1-5; no clear D gene. The CDR3 is made up of 15 amino acids. V lost 6 bases and J 1 base, leaving 13 bases between the germline ends. The germline V gene encodes CDR1 MDHEN and CDR2 SYDVKM. The CDR3 nucleotides are TGTGCCAGCAGCGCGAAGTTTTGGAGCAATCAGCCCCAGCATTTT. Its protein product is CASSAKFWSNQPQHF.

The V and J genes are TRBV11-3 and TRBJ2-1, with D perhaps given as TRBD1 or TRBD2 (5 bases each). The CDR3 loop spans 17 amino acids. Deletions cut 1 base from V and 4 bases from J, with 17 bases between. Per germline, CDR1 SGHNT and CDR2 YENEEA. CDR3 residues: CASSLARAGTGYNEQFF. For the CDR3, the DNA is TGTGCCAGCAGCTTAGCCCGGGCAGGGACGGGATACAATGAGCAGTTCTTC. Supplemented by reference TRBV11-3 and TRBJ2-1, the full variable domain reads EAGVVQSPRYKIIEKKQPVAFWCNPISGHNTLYWYLQNLGQGPELLIRYENEEAVDDSQLPKDRFSAERLKGVDSTLKIQPAELGDSAVYLCASSLARAGTGYNEQFFGPGTRLTVL.

The genes are TRBV7-9 and TRBJ1-1; TRBD1 aligns across 9 bases. The CDR3 is made up of 14 amino acids. Germline V CDR1 and CDR2: SEHNR, FQNEAQ (reference sequence). After removal of 5 bases from V and 5 bases from J, the junction contained 6 bases not matched to a gene. CDR3 loop: CASSLQGALTEAFF. The CDR3 coding sequence is TGTGCCAGCAGCCTACAGGGGGCTTTGACTGAAGCTTTCTTT.

The V gene is TRBV25-1, the J gene TRBJ1-1; D may be TRBD1 (5 bases). This CDR3 comprises 15 residues. Germline CDR1 reads MGHDK; CDR2 reads SYGVNS. V lost 1 base and J lost 6, with 15 bases in between. In nucleotides, the CDR3 is TGTGCCAGCAGTGAATTTGTGGGCAGAGGGGCTGAAGCTTTCTTT. Its protein product is CASSEFVGRGAEAFF.

V usage is TRBV6-5 and J usage is TRBJ1-6; D remains unclear. V was shortened by 7 bases and J by 8 bases, with 9 bases between the two germline ends. Germline CDR1 is MNHEY and CDR2 is SVGAGI. CDR3 length equals 12 residues. The chain's CDR3 is CASTLTDSPLHF. CDR3 nucleotide sequence: TGTGCCAGCACCCTGACCGATTCACCCCTCCACTTT.

This clone was seen a single time. The V and J genes are TRBV7-8 and TRBJ2-3, with D perhaps TRBD1 (6 bases). The CDR3 has 17 residues. The V gene's germline CDR1 is SGHVS and CDR2 FQNEAQ. Between the trimmed V and J ends, which lost 5 bases and 3 bases, there was a span of 21 bases. CDR3 in amino acids: CASSPPGVTVGTDTQYF. CDR3 in DNA: TGTGCCAGCAGCCCCCCAGGGGTGACGGTGGGGACAGATACGCAGTATTTT.

The chain combines TRBV28 with TRBJ1-5, with D hard to call. Per germline, CDR1 MDHEN and CDR2 SYDVKM. The CDR3 is made up of 18 amino acids. V lost 5 bases and J 0 bases, leaving 20 bases between the germline ends. The CDR3 nucleotides read TGTGCCAGCAGTCCCCTTGACGTGGGGAGGCATAGCAATCAGCCCCAGCATTTT. It encodes CASSPLDVGRHSNQPQHF.

The chain employs TRBV13 and TRBJ2-7; D call uncertain. CDR1 is PRHDT and CDR2 is FYEKMQ in the germline V gene (reference sequence). V was trimmed by 1 base and J by 4 bases, leaving 8 bases between them. CDR3 size: 13 residues. The CDR3 bases are TGTGCCAGCAGCTTAGATGGGCTATACGAGCAGTACTTC. As protein: CASSLDGLYEQYF.

This clone appeared a few times. The V call is TRBV19, the J call TRBJ1-6; D not certain. Germline values: CDR1 LNHDA, CDR2 SQIVND (reference sequence). With 4 bases removed from V and 7 bases from J, the gap between germline ends came to 5 bases. The CDR3 extends over 12 amino acids. CDR3 DNA sequence: TGTGCCAGTAGTACTAGAAATTCACCCCTCCACTTT. This sequence encodes CASSTRNSPLHF.